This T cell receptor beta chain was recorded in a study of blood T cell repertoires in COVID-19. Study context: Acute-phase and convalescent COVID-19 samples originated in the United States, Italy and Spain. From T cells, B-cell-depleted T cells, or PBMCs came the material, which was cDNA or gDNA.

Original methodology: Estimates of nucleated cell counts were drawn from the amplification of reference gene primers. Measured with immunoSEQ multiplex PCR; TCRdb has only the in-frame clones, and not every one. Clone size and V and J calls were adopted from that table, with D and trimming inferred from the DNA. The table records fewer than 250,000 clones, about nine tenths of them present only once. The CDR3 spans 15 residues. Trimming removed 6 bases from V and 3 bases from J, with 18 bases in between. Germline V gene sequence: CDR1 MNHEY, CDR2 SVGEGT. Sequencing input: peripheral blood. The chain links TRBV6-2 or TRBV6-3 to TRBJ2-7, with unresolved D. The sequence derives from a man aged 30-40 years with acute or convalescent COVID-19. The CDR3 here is CASRYLFQAHYEQYF. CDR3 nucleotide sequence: TGTGCCAGCAGATACCTTTTCCAGGCCCACTACGAGCAGTACTTC.